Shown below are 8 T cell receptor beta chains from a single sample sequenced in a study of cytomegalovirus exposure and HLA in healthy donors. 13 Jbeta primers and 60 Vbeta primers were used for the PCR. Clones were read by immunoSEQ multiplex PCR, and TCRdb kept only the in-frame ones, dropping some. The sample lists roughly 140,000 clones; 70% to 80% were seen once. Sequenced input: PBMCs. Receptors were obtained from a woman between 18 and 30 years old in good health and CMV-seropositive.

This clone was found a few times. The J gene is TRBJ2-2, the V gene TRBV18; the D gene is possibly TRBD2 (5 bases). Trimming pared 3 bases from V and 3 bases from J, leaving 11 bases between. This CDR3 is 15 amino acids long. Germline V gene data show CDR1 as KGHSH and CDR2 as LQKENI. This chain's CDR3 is CASSPNGRDTGELFF. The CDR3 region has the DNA TGTGCCAGCTCACCGAACGGGCGGGACACCGGGGAGCTGTTTTTT.

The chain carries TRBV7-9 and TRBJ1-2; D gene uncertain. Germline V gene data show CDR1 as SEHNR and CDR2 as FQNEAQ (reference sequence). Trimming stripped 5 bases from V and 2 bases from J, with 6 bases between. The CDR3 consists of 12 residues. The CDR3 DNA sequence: TGTGCCAGCAGCCCTGTAAACTATGGCTACACCTTC. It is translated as CASSPVNYGYTF. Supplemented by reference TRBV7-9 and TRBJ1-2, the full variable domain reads DTGVSQNPRHKITKRGQNVTFRCDPISEHNRLYWYRQTLGQGPEFLTYFQNEAQLEKSRLLSDRFSAERPKGSFSTLEIQRTEQGDSAMYLCASSPVNYGYTFGSGTRLTVV.

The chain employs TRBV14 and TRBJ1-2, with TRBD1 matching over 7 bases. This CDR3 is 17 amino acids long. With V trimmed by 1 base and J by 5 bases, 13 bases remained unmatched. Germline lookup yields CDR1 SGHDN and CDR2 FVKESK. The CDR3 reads CASSQAWAGGLLYGYTF. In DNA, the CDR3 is TGTGCCAGCAGCCAAGCCTGGGCAGGGGGTTTATTGTATGGCTACACCTTC.

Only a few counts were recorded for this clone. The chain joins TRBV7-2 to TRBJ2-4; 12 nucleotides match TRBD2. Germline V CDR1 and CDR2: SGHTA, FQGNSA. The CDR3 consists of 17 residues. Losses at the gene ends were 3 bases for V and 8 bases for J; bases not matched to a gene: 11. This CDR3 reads CASSFLAGGGRSDIQYF. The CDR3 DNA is TGTGCCAGCAGCTTTCTAGCGGGGGGGGGTCGGAGTGACATTCAGTACTTC.

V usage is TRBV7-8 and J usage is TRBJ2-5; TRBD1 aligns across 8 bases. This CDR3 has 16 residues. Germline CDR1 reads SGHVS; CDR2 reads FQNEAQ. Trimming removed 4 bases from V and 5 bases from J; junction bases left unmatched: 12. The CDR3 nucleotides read TGTGCCAGCAGCTCAGGGGACCCAGGGGGCATCGAGACCCAGTACTTC. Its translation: CASSSGDPGGIETQYF.

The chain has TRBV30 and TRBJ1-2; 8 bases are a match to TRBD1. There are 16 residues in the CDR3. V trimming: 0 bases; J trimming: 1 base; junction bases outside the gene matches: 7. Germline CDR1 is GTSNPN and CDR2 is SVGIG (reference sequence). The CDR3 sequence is CAWSVRDRMFNYGYTF. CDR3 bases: TGTGCCTGGAGTGTACGGGACAGGATGTTTAACTATGGCTACACCTTC. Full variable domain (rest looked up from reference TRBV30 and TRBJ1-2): SQTIHQWPATLVQPVGSPLSLECTVEGTSNPNLYWYRQAAGRGLQLLFYSVGIGQISSEVPQNLSASRPQDRQFILSSKKLLLSDSGFYLCAWSVRDRMFNYGYTFGSGTRLTVV.

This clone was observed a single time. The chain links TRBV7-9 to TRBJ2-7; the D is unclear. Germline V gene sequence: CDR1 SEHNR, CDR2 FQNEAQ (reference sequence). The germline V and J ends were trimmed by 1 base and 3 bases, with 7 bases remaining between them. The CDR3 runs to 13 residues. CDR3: CASSLDSFYEQYF. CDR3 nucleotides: TGTGCCAGCAGCTTAGATAGTTTCTACGAGCAGTACTTC.

The CDR3 sequence is CASSIGTGLSTDTQYF. CDR3 DNA sequence: TGTGCCAGCAGCATAGGGACAGGGCTTAGCACAGATACGCAGTATTTT. This chain connects TRBV11-2 to TRBJ2-3; 9 bases map to TRBD1. CDR1 SGHAT and CDR2 FQNNGV come from the germline V gene. The CDR3 spans 16 residues. With V trimmed by 5 bases and J by 0 bases, 6 bases remained unmatched.